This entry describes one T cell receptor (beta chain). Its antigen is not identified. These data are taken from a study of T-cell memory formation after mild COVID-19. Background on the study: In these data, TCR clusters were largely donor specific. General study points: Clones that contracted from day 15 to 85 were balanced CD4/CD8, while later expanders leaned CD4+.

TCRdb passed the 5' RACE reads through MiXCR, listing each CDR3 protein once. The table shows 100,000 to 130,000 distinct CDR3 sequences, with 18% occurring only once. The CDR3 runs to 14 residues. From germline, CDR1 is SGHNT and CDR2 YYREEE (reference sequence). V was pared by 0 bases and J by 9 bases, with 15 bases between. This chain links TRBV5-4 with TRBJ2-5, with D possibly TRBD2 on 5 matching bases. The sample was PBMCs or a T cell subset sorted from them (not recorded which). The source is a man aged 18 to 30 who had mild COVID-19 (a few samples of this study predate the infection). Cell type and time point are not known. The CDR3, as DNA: TGTGCCAGCAGCTTGGCCGCGGCTGGGGAGTCCCAGTACTTC. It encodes CASSLAAAGESQYF.